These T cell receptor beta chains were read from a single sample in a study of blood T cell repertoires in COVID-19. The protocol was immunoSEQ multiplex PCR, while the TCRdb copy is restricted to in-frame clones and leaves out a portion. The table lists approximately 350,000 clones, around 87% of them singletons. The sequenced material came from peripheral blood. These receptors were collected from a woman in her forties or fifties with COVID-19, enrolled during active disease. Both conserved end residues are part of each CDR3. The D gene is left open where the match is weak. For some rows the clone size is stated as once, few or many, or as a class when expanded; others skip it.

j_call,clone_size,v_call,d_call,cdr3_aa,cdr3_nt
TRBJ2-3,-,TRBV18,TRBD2,CASSPTSGLTDTQYF,TGTGCCAGCTCACCGACTAGCGGGCTCACAGATACGCAGTATTTT
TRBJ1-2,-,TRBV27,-,CASSVGHPNYGYTF,TGTGCCAGCAGTGTAGGACACCCCAACTATGGCTACACCTTC
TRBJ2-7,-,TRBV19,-,CASSGQKSSYEQYF,TGTGCCAGTAGTGGGCAAAAGAGCTCCTACGAGCAGTACTTC
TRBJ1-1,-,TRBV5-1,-,CASSLEGAGTNTEAFF,TGCGCCAGCAGCTTGGAAGGAGCCGGAACTAACACTGAAGCTTTCTTT
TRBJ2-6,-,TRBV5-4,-,CASSSGLGSGANVLTF,TGTGCCAGCAGCTCTGGACTGGGCTCTGGGGCCAACGTCCTGACTTTC
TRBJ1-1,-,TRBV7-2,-,CASSPMGRQVNTEAFF,TGTGCCAGCAGCCCCATGGGGAGACAGGTGAACACTGAAGCTTTCTTT
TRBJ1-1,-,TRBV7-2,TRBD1,CASSRYRGNTEAFF,TGTGCCAGCAGCAGATACAGGGGGAACACTGAAGCTTTCTTT
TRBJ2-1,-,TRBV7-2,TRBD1,CASSLQDRSYNEQFF,TGTGCCAGCAGCTTACAGGACAGGTCCTACAATGAGCAGTTCTTC
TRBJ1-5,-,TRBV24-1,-,CATSGQGNQPQHF,TGTGCCACCAGTGGACAGGGCAATCAGCCCCAGCATTTT
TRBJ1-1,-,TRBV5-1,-,CASSRGINPEAFF,TGCGCCAGCAGCCGAGGGATTAACCCTGAAGCTTTCTTT
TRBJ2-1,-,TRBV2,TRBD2,CASSEARGELYNEQFF,TGTGCCAGCAGTGAAGCTCGGGGGGAGCTCTACAATGAGCAGTTCTTC
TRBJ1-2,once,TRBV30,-,CAWSHYGGGYTF,TGTGCCTGGAGCCACTACGGGGGTGGCTACACCTTC
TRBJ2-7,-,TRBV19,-,CASSTGRQYEQYF,TGTGCCAGTAGTACAGGGCGTCAATACGAGCAGTACTTC
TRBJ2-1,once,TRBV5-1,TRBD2,CASSTGTSGSFYNEQFF,TGCGCCAGCAGCACCGGGACTAGCGGGAGTTTCTACAATGAGCAGTTCTTC
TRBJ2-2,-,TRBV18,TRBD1,CASSQNTGGVTTGELFF,TGTGCCAGCTCCCAAAATACAGGGGGCGTGACCACCGGGGAGCTGTTTTTT
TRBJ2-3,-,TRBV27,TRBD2,CASSFRMGSGSDTQYF,TGTGCCAGCAGTTTTCGTATGGGTAGCGGGAGTGATACGCAGTATTTT
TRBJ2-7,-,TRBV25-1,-,CASSEWGRVSYEQYF,TGTGCCAGCAGTGAATGGGGCAGGGTCTCCTACGAGCAGTACTTC
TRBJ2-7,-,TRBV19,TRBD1,CATTSGQGALRQYF,TGTGCCACGACGTCGGGACAGGGGGCTTTAAGGCAGTACTTC
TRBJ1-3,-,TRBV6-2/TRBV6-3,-,CASSYLGQLGNTIYF,TGTGCCAGCAGTTACCTCGGACAGCTTGGAAACACCATATATTTT
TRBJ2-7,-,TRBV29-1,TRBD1,CSVRTGGFDEQYF,TGCAGCGTTAGGACAGGTGGGTTCGACGAGCAGTACTTC
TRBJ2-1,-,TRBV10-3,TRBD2,CAIRVGRDNEQFF,TGTGCCATCAGGGTAGGGAGGGACAATGAGCAGTTCTTC
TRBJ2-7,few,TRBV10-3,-,CATNQDTFEQYF,TGTGCCACTAACCAGGATACGTTCGAGCAGTACTTC
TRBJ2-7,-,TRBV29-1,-,CSVGRDRSSYEQYF,TGCAGCGTTGGGCGGGACAGAAGCTCCTACGAGCAGTACTTC
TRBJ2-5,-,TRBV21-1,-,CASTFRDRQETQYF,TGTGCCAGCACCTTCCGGGACAGGCAAGAGACCCAGTACTTC
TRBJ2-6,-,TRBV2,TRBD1,CASSEGGQLIFSGANVLTF,TGTGCCAGCAGTGAAGGGGGACAGCTGATATTCTCTGGGGCCAACGTCCTGACTTTC
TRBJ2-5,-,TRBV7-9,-,CASSRSGPSPKETQYF,TGTGCCAGCAGCCGAAGCGGTCCCAGTCCGAAAGAGACCCAGTACTTC
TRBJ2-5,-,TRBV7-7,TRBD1,CASSSRTGGSETQYF,TGTGCTAGCAGCTCAAGAACAGGGGGCTCAGAGACCCAGTACTTC
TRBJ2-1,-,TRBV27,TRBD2,CASSTPLSGQGNNEQFF,TGTGCCAGCAGTACCCCCCTTAGCGGGCAAGGTAACAATGAGCAGTTCTTC
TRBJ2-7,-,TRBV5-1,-,CASSLGPGFYEQYF,TGCGCCAGCAGCTTGGGACCAGGGTTCTACGAGCAGTACTTC
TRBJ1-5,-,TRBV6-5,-,CASTLLAIFNQPQHF,TGTGCCAGCACTCTCCTGGCAATTTTCAATCAGCCCCAGCATTTT
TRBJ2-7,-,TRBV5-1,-,CASSSSDISYEQYF,TGCGCCAGCAGCTCAAGCGATATATCCTACGAGCAGTACTTC
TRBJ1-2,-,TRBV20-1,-,CSASFRGGDYGYTF,TGCAGTGCTAGTTTTCGGGGGGGGGATTATGGCTACACCTTC
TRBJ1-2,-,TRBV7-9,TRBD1,CASSLAVRQGAGYTF,TGTGCCAGCAGCTTAGCTGTTCGGCAGGGGGCAGGCTACACCTTC
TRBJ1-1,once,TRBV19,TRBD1,CASTHTADRGLNTEAFF,TGTGCCAGTACCCATACGGCGGACAGGGGACTGAACACTGAAGCTTTCTTT
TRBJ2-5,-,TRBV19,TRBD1,CASSQGQGRGETQYF,TGTGCCAGTAGCCAAGGACAGGGACGTGGGGAGACCCAGTACTTC
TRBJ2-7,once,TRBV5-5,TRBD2,CASSLVLAGVHEQYF,TGTGCCAGCAGCTTGGTGCTAGCGGGGGTCCACGAGCAGTACTTC
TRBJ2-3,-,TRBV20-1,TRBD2,CSASTYLAGGSDTQYF,TGCAGTGCTAGTACCTATCTAGCGGGAGGCTCCGATACGCAGTATTTT
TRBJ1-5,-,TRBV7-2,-,CASSPAGGPQHF,TGTGCCAGCAGCCCGGCGGGGGGGCCCCAGCATTTT
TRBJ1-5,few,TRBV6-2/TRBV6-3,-,CASSWNRQNQPQHF,TGTGCCAGCAGTTGGAACAGGCAAAATCAGCCCCAGCATTTT
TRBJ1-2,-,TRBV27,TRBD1,CASSLRTGGGYGYTF,TGTGCCAGCAGTCTCCGGACAGGGGGAGGCTATGGCTACACCTTC
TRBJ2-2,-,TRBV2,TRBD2,CAGSRDLAGGRGTGELFF,TGTGCCGGGTCAAGAGATCTAGCGGGAGGCCGGGGGACCGGGGAGCTGTTTTTT
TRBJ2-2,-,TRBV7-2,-,CASAFSGNTGELFF,TGTGCCAGCGCCTTTAGCGGGAACACCGGGGAGCTGTTTTTT
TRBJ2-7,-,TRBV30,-,CAWKGGGYEQYF,TGTGCCTGGAAGGGGGGGGGCTACGAGCAGTACTTC
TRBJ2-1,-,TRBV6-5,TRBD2,CASKGSGRDNEQFF,TGTGCCAGCAAAGGTAGCGGGAGGGACAATGAGCAGTTCTTC
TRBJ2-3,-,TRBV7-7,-,CASRLVGRENTDTQYF,TGTGCCAGCAGATTGGTAGGGCGGGAAAACACAGATACGCAGTATTTT
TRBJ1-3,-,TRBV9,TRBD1,CASSDHDRGGLRGNTIYF,TGTGCCAGCAGCGACCATGACAGGGGAGGACTTAGGGGAAACACCATATATTTT
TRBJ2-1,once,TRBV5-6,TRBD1,CASSTNRGMYNEQFF,TGTGCCAGCAGCACCAACAGGGGGATGTACAATGAGCAGTTCTTC
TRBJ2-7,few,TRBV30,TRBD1,CAWSQGDGYEQYF,TGTGCCTGGAGTCAGGGGGACGGCTACGAGCAGTACTTC
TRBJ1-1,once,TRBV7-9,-,CASSLFVGGDTEAFF,TGTGCCAGCAGCTTATTTGTCGGGGGAGATACTGAAGCTTTCTTT
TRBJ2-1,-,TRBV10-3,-,CAIGSSVNYNEQFF,TGTGCCATCGGGTCTAGCGTTAACTACAATGAGCAGTTCTTC
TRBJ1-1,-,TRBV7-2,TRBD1,CASSHGGTGGRTEAFF,TGTGCCAGCAGCCATGGGGGGACAGGGGGTCGAACTGAAGCTTTCTTT
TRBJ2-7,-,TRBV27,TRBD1,CASSRQSTGTVRF,TGTGCCAGCAGTCGACAATCCACCGGGACAGTTCGCTTC
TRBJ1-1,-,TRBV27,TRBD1,CASSLLGQMNTEAFF,TGTGCCAGCAGTTTATTGGGACAGATGAACACTGAAGCTTTCTTT
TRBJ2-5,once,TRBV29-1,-,CSVGALGETQYF,TGCAGCGTTGGTGCTCTCGGGGAGACCCAGTACTTC
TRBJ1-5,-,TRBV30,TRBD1,CAWSPIDRTGARMGNQPQHF,TGTGCCTGGAGTCCTATCGACCGGACAGGGGCGAGGATGGGCAATCAGCCCCAGCATTTT
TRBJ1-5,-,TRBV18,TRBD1,CASSQGQGASEPQHF,TGTGCCAGCTCCCAGGGACAGGGGGCCAGCGAGCCCCAGCATTTT
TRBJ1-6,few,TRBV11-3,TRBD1,CASRSGQAPGNSPLHF,TGTGCCAGCAGATCCGGACAGGCCCCGGGTAATTCACCCCTCCACTTT